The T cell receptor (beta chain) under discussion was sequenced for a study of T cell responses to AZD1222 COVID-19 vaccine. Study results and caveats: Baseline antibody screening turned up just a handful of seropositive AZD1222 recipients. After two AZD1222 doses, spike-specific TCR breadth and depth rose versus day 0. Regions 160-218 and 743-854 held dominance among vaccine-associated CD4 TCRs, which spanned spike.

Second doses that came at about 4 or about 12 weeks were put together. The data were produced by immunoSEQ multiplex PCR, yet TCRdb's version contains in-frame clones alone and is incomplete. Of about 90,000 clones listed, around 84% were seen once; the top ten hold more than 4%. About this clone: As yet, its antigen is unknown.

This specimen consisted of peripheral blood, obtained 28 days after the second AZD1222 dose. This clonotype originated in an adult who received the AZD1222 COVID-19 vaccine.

The CDR3 region has the DNA TGTGCCAGCAGCCTCCGGGACATAGGGAAAGAGACCCAGTACTTC. It specifies CASSLRDIGKETQYF. The chain employs TRBV6-5 and TRBJ2-5; D might be TRBD1 (6 bases). Germline CDR1 reads MNHEY; CDR2 reads SVGAGI. The length of the CDR3 is 15 residues. V gave up 6 bases and J gave up 3 bases, with 17 bases separating them.